Sequencing of this T cell receptor (beta chain) was carried out in a study of blood T cell repertoires in COVID-19. About the study: The origin of the acute and convalescent COVID-19 samples was the United States, Italy and Spain. The analysed material was cDNA or gDNA that came from T cells, B-cell-depleted T cells, or PBMCs.

Per the study methods: Estimates of nucleated cell counts were drawn from the amplification of reference gene primers. The repertoire was sequenced with immunoSEQ multiplex PCR; TCRdb's copy has only in-frame clones and lacks some. Clone size and the V and J calls come from that table; the DNA yielded D and trimming. The repertoire holds 20,000 to 25,000 clones, with about 90% as singletons. This CDR3 is built from 15 residues. The V and J ends lost 0 bases and 4 bases, in that order; junction bases with no gene match: 3. Germline CDR1 reads KGHSH; CDR2 reads LQKENI. The chain combines TRBV18 with TRBJ1-5; 7 bases agree with TRBD1. The clonotype comes from a man aged 65 to 85 with acute or convalescent COVID-19. The sequenced sample consisted of peripheral blood. The CDR3 bases are TGTGCCAGCTCACCACCATCAGGGGGGAATCAGCCCCAGCATTTT. Its translation: CASSPPSGGNQPQHF.